These T cell receptor beta chains were read from a single sample in a study of CXCR3-negative and CXCR3-positive naive CD8 T cells. Using the 5' RACE reads, TCRdb records one entry per CDR3 protein without DNA. The table for this sample gives tens of thousands of distinct CDR3 sequences. Sequenced sample: naive CXCR3- CD8+ T cells from blood. Source of these receptors: a human donor in good health. Some clones in this sample may be carry-over from other donors' samples. Each CDR3 is given with its conserved first and last residue. Size tells how often a clone was seen (once, few, many) or the class of an expanded clone, and some rows leave it out.

j_call	v_call	clone_size	cdr3_aa
TRBJ1-2	TRBV29-1	.	CSCAGGSGYTF
TRBJ2-6	TRBV10-3	.	CAISEWGTGDSGANVLTF
TRBJ1-2	TRBV20-1	.	CSALYPNYGYTF
TRBJ1-1	TRBV18	.	CASSGRLGASNTEAFF
TRBJ2-1	TRBV29-1	.	CGVVGTAYNEQFF
TRBJ2-1	TRBV4-2	.	CASSQDGQGVPYNEQFF
TRBJ2-7	TRBV4-1	.	CASSQRTGAPYEQYF
TRBJ1-1	TRBV15	.	CATSRDQRGSEAFF
TRBJ2-7	TRBV12-3/TRBV12-4	.	CASSLGQGAIHEQYF
TRBJ1-2	TRBV19	.	CASSIRGSPNYGYTF
TRBJ2-1	TRBV5-4	.	CASSFLAEGFDEQFF
TRBJ1-4	TRBV12-3/TRBV12-4	.	CASSLTGGGVDNEKLFF
TRBJ2-2	TRBV7-2	.	CACAEGLNTGELFF
TRBJ2-1	TRBV11-3	.	CASSLSFGVLSSYNEQFF
TRBJ2-5	TRBV21-1	.	CASSRLRQGRETQYF
TRBJ2-7	TRBV12-3/TRBV12-4	.	CASSFPQASYEQYF
TRBJ2-3	TRBV12-5	.	CASGLMAGRVDTQYF
TRBJ2-3	TRBV6-5	.	CASSYSGSSGDTQYF
TRBJ1-6	TRBV11-2	.	CASSLWEESSYNSPLHF
TRBJ2-1	TRBV9	.	CASSVEAQVQSWNEQFF
TRBJ2-1	TRBV20-1	.	CSAREKYNEQFF
TRBJ2-3	TRBV29-1	.	CSVLRASGGTDTQYF
TRBJ1-1	TRBV14	.	CASSQDPGGTEAFF
TRBJ1-6	TRBV20-1	.	CSARDHGYSPLHF
TRBJ2-7	TRBV28	.	CASSTTGTSGRSYEQYF
TRBJ2-1	TRBV10-1	medium-sized	CASSESEGVGLIYNEQFF
TRBJ1-5	TRBV7-2	.	CASSEGQGARQPQHF
TRBJ2-2	TRBV20-1	.	CSASPGTSDSGELFF
TRBJ2-7	TRBV6-6	.	CASSDVQWGSEQYF
TRBJ2-1	TRBV5-4	.	CASSLPYNEQFF
TRBJ2-5	TRBV4-1	.	CASSQADSQETQYF
TRBJ2-5	TRBV7-2	.	CASSLETLAGGAKTQYF
TRBJ2-3	TRBV6-6	.	CASSYASDHTDTQYF
TRBJ1-1	TRBV29-1	.	CSVGYWDGEAFF
TRBJ1-1	TRBV7-8	.	CASPPNDRGFYTEAFF
TRBJ1-5	TRBV6-5	.	CASRPDRNYQPQHF
TRBJ2-1	TRBV28	.	CASRSTEAHRYEQFF
TRBJ2-7	TRBV2	.	CASTMTGIIDEQYF
TRBJ2-1	TRBV5-1	.	CASSLGAGGSYNEQFF
TRBJ1-3	TRBV29-1	.	CSADLGCQGNTIYF
TRBJ2-7	TRBV12-3/TRBV12-4	.	CASSNPPSGSSYEQYF
TRBJ2-5	TRBV29-1	.	CSVSGLRGETQYF
TRBJ1-1	TRBV7-2	.	CASSLAPVRENTEAFF
TRBJ2-7	TRBV28	.	CASSWGSHEQYF
TRBJ2-7	TRBV3-1	.	CASSLPPSGLRGDEQYF
TRBJ1-1	TRBV12-2	medium-sized	CASRLPGREAFF
TRBJ1-2	TRBV7-9	.	CASSLGQGRNGYTF
TRBJ1-2	TRBV29-1	.	CSVDPGRHNYGYTF
TRBJ2-2	TRBV7-9	.	CASSSVDTMNTGELFF
TRBJ2-1	TRBV6-6	.	CASSYSSGATEQFF
TRBJ2-7	TRBV29-1	.	CSVLIRDRPSYEQYF
TRBJ2-3	TRBV7-2	.	CASSTANTDTQYF